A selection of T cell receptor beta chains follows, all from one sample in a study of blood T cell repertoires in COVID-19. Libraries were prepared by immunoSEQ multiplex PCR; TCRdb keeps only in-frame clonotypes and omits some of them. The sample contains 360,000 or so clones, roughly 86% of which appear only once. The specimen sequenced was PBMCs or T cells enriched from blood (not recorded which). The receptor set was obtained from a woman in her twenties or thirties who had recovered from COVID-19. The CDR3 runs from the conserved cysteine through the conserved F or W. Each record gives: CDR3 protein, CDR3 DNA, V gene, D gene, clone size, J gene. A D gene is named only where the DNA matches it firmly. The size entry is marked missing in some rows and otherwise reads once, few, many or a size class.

CASSLPIGADNQPQHF,TGTGCCAGCAGTTTACCCATAGGGGCTGACAATCAGCCCCAGCATTTT,TRBV28,-,-,TRBJ1-5
CASSLGPTGELFF,TGTGCCAGCAGCTTGGGGCCCACCGGGGAGCTGTTTTTT,TRBV5-6,-,-,TRBJ2-2
CASSEAGTANSYEQYF,TGTGCCAGCAGTGAAGCCGGGACAGCAAACTCCTACGAGCAGTACTTC,TRBV25-1,TRBD1,-,TRBJ2-7
CASGTSGGPAYF,TGTGCCAGCGGGACTAGCGGAGGGCCCGCGTATTTT,TRBV6-4,TRBD2,-,TRBJ2-3
CASSSTGADNSPLHF,TGTGCCAGCAGCTCCACAGGGGCGGATAATTCACCCCTCCACTTT,TRBV9,TRBD1,-,TRBJ1-6
CASSSMRGAGQPQHF,TGTGCCAGCAGCTCCATGCGGGGGGCTGGTCAGCCCCAGCATTTT,TRBV5-6,-,few,TRBJ1-5
CASSTQGYGYTF,TGTGCCAGCAGCACTCAGGGGTACGGCTACACCTTC,TRBV11-2,-,once,TRBJ1-2
CASSLVGGSPDTQYF,TGTGCCAGCAGCTTAGTTGGCGGGAGCCCAGATACGCAGTATTTT,TRBV7-3,TRBD2,-,TRBJ2-3
CASSSFLGPYNEQFF,TGTGCCAGCAGCTCCTTCCTTGGGCCGTACAATGAGCAGTTCTTC,TRBV7-9,-,once,TRBJ2-1
CASSGGGVLAYEQYF,TGCGCCAGCAGTGGAGGTGGAGTACTAGCCTACGAGCAGTACTTC,TRBV10-2,-,-,TRBJ2-7
CASSGGQGRTEAFF,TGCGCCAGCAGCGGCGGACAGGGACGGACTGAAGCTTTCTTT,TRBV5-1,TRBD1,-,TRBJ1-1
CASSFRAGGEQYF,TGTGCCAGCAGCTTCCGGGCCGGGGGCGAGCAGTACTTC,TRBV7-2,-,-,TRBJ2-7
CASSEAAGNQETQYF,TGTGCCAGCAGTGAAGCAGCGGGGAACCAAGAGACCCAGTACTTC,TRBV6-1,TRBD2,few,TRBJ2-5
CASSVVRGGKLFF,TGTGCCAGCAGTGTCGTTCGGGGTGGAAAACTGTTTTTT,TRBV2,-,-,TRBJ1-4
CASSQGLRTDTQYF,TGTGCCAGCAGCCAAGGGCTGAGGACAGATACGCAGTATTTT,TRBV14,-,-,TRBJ2-3